These 13 T cell receptor beta chains were sequenced from one sample in a study of T cells after yellow fever vaccination. TCRdb reprocessed the 5' RACE reads via MiXCR and lists one record per CDR3 protein. This table has around 600,000 distinct CDR3 sequences, over 9% appearing once. Here the sequenced sample was PBMCs, taken on the day of the yellow fever booster vaccination. Receptors originate from a man between 25 and 39 years old who received the YFV17D yellow fever vaccine.

The chain has TRBV2 and TRBJ1-1; D remains ambiguous. Germline CDR1 reads SNHLY; CDR2 reads FYNNEI. This CDR3 is built from 14 residues. V lost 8 bases to trimming and J lost 1 base, with 14 bases between them. In DNA form, the CDR3 reads TGTGCCAGCGTAGAGAGGATCCGGAACACTGAAGCTTTCTTT. It codes for CASVERIRNTEAFF. Drawing the rest from reference TRBV2 and TRBJ1-1, the complete variable domain is EPEVTQTPSHQVTQMGQEVILRCVPISNHLYFYWYRQILGQKVEFLVSFYNNEISEKSEIFDDQFSVERPDGSNFTLKIRSTKLEDSAMYFCASVERIRNTEAFFGQGTRLTVV.

This clonotype was recorded many times. The rearrangement joins TRBV19 to TRBJ1-2; no clear D. The CDR3 is 12 residues long. Trimming removed 5 bases from V and 3 bases from J, with 7 bases in between. Germline V gives CDR1 LNHDA, CDR2 SQIVND (reference sequence). The CDR3 loop is CASSLADYGYTF. CDR3 DNA: TGTGCCAGTAGTTTGGCGGACTATGGCTACACCTTC.

In its sample, this clonotype was seen a few times. J is TRBJ2-3 and V is TRBV5-1, with 9 bases matching TRBD2. Germline-derived CDR1 and CDR2 are SGHRS and YFSETQ. The trim removed 4 bases at V and 3 bases at J, leaving 3 bases unmatched. This CDR3 comprises 14 residues. This CDR3 reads CASSAGLATDTQYF. DNA for the CDR3: TGCGCCAGCAGCGCTGGACTAGCGACAGATACGCAGTATTTT.

The table lists this clonotype with many counts. The rearrangement links TRBV14 to TRBJ2-4, with D tentatively TRBD2 (7 bases). V was pared by 0 bases and J by 5 bases, with 23 bases between. The CDR3 spans 19 residues. Germline V gene data show CDR1 as SGHDN and CDR2 as FVKESK. CDR3 in amino acids: CASSQDWRRPGEGENIQYF. In DNA, the CDR3 is TGTGCCAGCAGCCAAGATTGGAGGCGCCCAGGGGAGGGCGAAAACATTCAGTACTTC.

The chain uses TRBV9 and TRBJ2-2, with TRBD1 matching over 7 bases. CDR1 and CDR2 from the germline V gene are SGDLS and YYNGEE. Trimming took 4 bases from V and 3 from J; bases not matched to a gene: 9. The CDR3 is 16 residues long. The CDR3 coding sequence is TGTGCCAGCAGCCCTCAGGGGGATGCTTACACCGGGGAGCTGTTTTTT. Residues: CASSPQGDAYTGELFF.

The rearrangement uses TRBV12-3 or TRBV12-4 and TRBJ2-1; D might be TRBD2 (6 bases). The CDR3 contains 15 residues. Trimming cost V 5 bases and J 8 bases, with 19 bases left between them. The CDR3 is CASSIPGLLLHEQFF. The CDR3 DNA is TGTGCCAGCAGTATCCCGGGACTTCTCCTCCATGAGCAGTTCTTC.

This chain connects TRBV20-1 to TRBJ2-5; D is uncertain. The CDR3 extends over 12 amino acids. Germline CDR1 reads DFQATT; CDR2 reads SNEGSKA (reference sequence). Trimming took 2 bases from V and 4 from J, leaving 8 bases between them. The chain's CDR3 is CSARLVRETQYF. The CDR3 DNA sequence: TGCAGTGCTAGACTAGTCAGAGAGACCCAGTACTTC.

The chain couples TRBV15 to TRBJ2-1; 10 nucleotides align to TRBD1. Unmatched junction bases numbered 6, after V lost 0 bases and J lost 4 bases. Germline-derived CDR1 and CDR2 are LNHNV and YYDKDF (reference sequence). The CDR3 covers 17 residues. In DNA form, the CDR3 reads TGTGCCACCAGCAGAGATCCTGACAGGGGGCTATACAATGAGCAGTTCTTC. This gives the protein CATSRDPDRGLYNEQFF.

The chain joins TRBV20-1 to TRBJ2-7; a possible D gene is TRBD2 (6 bases). V was trimmed by 2 bases and J by 6 bases, leaving 14 bases between them. The CDR3 consists of 13 residues. Germline CDR1 is DFQATT and CDR2 is SNEGSKA (reference sequence). CDR3 region: CSARNPTSLEQYF. The CDR3 coding sequence is TGCAGTGCTAGAAATCCGACTAGTCTCGAGCAGTACTTC.

This clonotype was observed a few times. The CDR3 DNA reads as TGTGCCAGCAGTGAAAAGTTGCAGGGTGGCTACACCTTC. The encoded protein is CASSEKLQGGYTF. The chain carries TRBV2 and TRBJ1-2; possible D gene TRBD1, 5 bases. CDR1 and CDR2 from the germline V gene are SNHLY and FYNNEI. Trimming shortened V by 2 bases and J by 7 bases, and 11 bases separated the two germline ends. The CDR3 consists of 13 residues. Supplemented by reference TRBV2 and TRBJ1-2, the full variable domain reads EPEVTQTPSHQVTQMGQEVILRCVPISNHLYFYWYRQILGQKVEFLVSFYNNEISEKSEIFDDQFSVERPDGSNFTLKIRSTKLEDSAMYFCASSEKLQGGYTFGSGTRLTVV.

This clonotype was seen repeatedly, ten times or more. This sequence joins TRBV12-3 or TRBV12-4 and TRBJ1-1, with D perhaps TRBD1 (6 bases). This CDR3 contains 14 residues. The V and J ends lost 4 bases and 1 base respectively, with 10 bases between them. CDR3 residues: CASSYPGQNTEAFF. Here the CDR3 DNA reads TGTGCCAGCAGTTACCCGGGACAGAACACTGAAGCTTTCTTT.

In its sample, this clonotype was seen many times. The genes are TRBV6-5 and TRBJ1-1; perhaps TRBD1 as D (6 bases). CDR3 length equals 14 residues. Trimming removed 0 bases from V and 4 bases from J, with 9 bases in between. Germline V gene data show CDR1 as MNHEY and CDR2 as SVGAGI. The CDR3 loop is CASSYSQGRTEAFF. CDR3 coding DNA: TGTGCCAGCAGTTACTCACAGGGTCGCACTGAAGCTTTCTTT.

The chain links TRBV20-1 to TRBJ2-5, with TRBD2 matching over 10 bases. CDR1 and CDR2 (germline): DFQATT, SNEGSKA (reference sequence). This CDR3 is built from 14 residues. After removal of 3 bases from V and 4 bases from J, the junction contained 5 bases not matched to a gene. The DNA of the CDR3 is TGCAGTGCTAGGTCAGCGGGAGGGGGAGAGACCCAGTACTTC. Encoded protein: CSARSAGGGETQYF.